This T cell receptor beta chain was sequenced for a study of T cells after yellow fever vaccination. A single record per CDR3 protein comes from TCRdb applying MiXCR to the 5' RACE reads. The sample has 240,000 or so distinct CDR3 sequences; 6.9% are singletons. The CDR3 consists of 13 residues. CDR1 and CDR2 from the germline V gene are LGHNA and YSLEER. V dropped 6 bases and J dropped 5; count of bases not matched to a gene: 6. This clonotype was seen ten or more times. The V gene is TRBV4-3, the J gene TRBJ1-2; 7 bases are a match to TRBD1. This clonotype was obtained from a man in his thirties or forties who received the YFV17D yellow fever vaccine. The input for sequencing was CD4+ T cells sorted from PBMCs, taken 15 days after the yellow fever booster vaccination. The CDR3 nucleotides are TGCGCCAGCAGAATGACAGGGCAATATGGCTACACCTTC. Protein sequence: CASRMTGQYGYTF.